Only a few counts were recorded for the clone carrying this TCR beta chain. This specimen comes from a study of blood T cells in healthy people across ages. The authors ran a second PCR of 7 to 11 cycles using a sample-barcoded 5' primer and a J-beta primer mix. TCRdb processed the 5' RACE reads anew with MiXCR; each CDR3 protein has one entry. This sample has 500,000 to 650,000 distinct CDR3 sequences, with around 27% found just once. Germline V gene data show CDR1 as SEHNR and CDR2 as FQNEAQ (reference sequence). The length of the CDR3 is 14 residues. V lost 2 bases and J lost 6, with 11 bases in between. This sample also belongs to another study, concerning T cells of mothers and their children. That paper adds: The analysis detected no persistent microchimeric T cell clones.

The chain carries TRBV7-9 and TRBJ2-1; D unresolved. The material sequenced was blood. This sequence originates from a boy aged 2 to 10 in good health. CDR3 residues: CASSLSLGPNEQFF. CDR3 coding DNA: TGTGCCAGCAGCTTATCTCTGGGTCCCAATGAGCAGTTCTTC. The whole variable domain, filled in from reference TRBV7-9 and TRBJ2-1, reads DTGVSQNPRHKITKRGQNVTFRCDPISEHNRLYWYRQTLGQGPEFLTYFQNEAQLEKSRLLSDRFSAERPKGSFSTLEIQRTEQGDSAMYLCASSLSLGPNEQFFGPGTRLTVL.